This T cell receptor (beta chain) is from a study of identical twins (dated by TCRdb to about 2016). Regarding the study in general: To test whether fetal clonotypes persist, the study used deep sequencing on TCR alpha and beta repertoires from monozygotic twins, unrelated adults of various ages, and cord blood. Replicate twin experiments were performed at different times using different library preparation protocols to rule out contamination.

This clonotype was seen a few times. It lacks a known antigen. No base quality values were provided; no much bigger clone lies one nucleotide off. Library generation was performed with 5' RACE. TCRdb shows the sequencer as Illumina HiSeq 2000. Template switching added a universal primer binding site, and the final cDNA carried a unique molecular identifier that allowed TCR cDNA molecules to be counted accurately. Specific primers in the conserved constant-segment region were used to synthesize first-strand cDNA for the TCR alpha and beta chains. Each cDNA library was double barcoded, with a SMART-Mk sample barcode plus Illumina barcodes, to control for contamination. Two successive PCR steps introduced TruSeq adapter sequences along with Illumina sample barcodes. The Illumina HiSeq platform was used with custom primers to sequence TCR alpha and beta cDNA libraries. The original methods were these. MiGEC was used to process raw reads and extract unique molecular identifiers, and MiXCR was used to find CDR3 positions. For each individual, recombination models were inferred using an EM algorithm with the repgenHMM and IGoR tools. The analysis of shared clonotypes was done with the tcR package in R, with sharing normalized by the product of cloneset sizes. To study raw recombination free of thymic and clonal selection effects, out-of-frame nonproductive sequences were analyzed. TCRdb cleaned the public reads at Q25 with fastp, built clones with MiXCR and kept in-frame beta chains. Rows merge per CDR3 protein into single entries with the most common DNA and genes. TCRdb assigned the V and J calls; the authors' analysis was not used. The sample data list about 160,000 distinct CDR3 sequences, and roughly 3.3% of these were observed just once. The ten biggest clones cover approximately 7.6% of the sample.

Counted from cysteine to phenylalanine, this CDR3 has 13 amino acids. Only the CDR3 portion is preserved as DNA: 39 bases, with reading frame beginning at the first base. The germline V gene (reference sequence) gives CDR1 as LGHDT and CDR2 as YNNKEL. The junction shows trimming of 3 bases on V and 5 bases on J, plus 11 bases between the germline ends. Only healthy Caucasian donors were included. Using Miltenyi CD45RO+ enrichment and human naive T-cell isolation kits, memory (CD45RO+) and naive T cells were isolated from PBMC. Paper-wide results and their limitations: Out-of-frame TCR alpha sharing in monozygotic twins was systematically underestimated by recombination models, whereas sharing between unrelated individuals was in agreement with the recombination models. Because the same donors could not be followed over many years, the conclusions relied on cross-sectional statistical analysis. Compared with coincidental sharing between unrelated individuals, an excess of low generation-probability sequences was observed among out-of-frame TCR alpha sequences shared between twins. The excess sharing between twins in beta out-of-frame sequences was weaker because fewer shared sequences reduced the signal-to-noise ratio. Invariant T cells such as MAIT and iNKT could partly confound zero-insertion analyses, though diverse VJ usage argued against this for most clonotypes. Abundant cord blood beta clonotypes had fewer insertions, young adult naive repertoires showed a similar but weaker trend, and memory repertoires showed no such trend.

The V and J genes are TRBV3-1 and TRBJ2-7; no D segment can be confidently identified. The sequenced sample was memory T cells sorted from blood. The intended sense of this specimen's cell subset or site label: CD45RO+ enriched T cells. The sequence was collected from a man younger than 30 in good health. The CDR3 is CASSQLGIDEQYF. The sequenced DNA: TGTGCCAGCAGCCAGCTAGGGATAGACGAGCAGTACTTC.